These T cell receptor beta chains were read from a single sample in a study of patients and donors after allogeneic stem cell transplantation. TCRdb re-called the RT-PCR reads through MiXCR, storing one row per CDR3 protein. The data show roughly 200,000 distinct CDR3 sequences, about 38% seen once. Sequences were obtained from blood, either unsorted or a sorted T cell fraction (not recorded which). These receptors were taken from a human donor who was either an allogeneic HSCT recipient or a stem cell or donor lymphocyte infusion donor (not recorded which). It is not recorded whose cells these are; they may come from a transplant donor. The CDR3 runs from the conserved cysteine through the conserved F or W. Each record gives: V gene, D gene, clone size, J gene, CDR3 DNA, CDR3 protein. A D gene is named only where the DNA matches it firmly. Some rows mark clone size as missing; the rest say once, few, many or name a class of expanded clone.

V gene: TRBV4-3
D gene: -
clone size: -
J gene: TRBJ1-1
CDR3 DNA: TGCGCCAGCAGCCAGGATCCAAGGACCGCGGGGACTGAAGCTTTCTTT
CDR3 protein: CASSQDPRTAGTEAFF

V gene: TRBV9
D gene: -
clone size: -
J gene: TRBJ1-4
CDR3 DNA: TGTGCCAGCAGCGCGGAGATAGTACCTGAAAAACTGTTTTTT
CDR3 protein: CASSAEIVPEKLFF

V gene: TRBV6-2/TRBV6-3
D gene: TRBD2
clone size: few
J gene: TRBJ2-1
CDR3 DNA: TGTGCCAGCAGCGTGCTTAGCGGGGCGCACAATGAGCAGTTCTTC
CDR3 protein: CASSVLSGAHNEQFF

V gene: TRBV20-1
D gene: TRBD1
clone size: -
J gene: TRBJ1-2
CDR3 DNA: TGCAGTGCGCTCAACCTCGGGACAGGAATTCGCTATGGCTACACCTTC
CDR3 protein: CSALNLGTGIRYGYTF

V gene: TRBV4-2
D gene: -
clone size: -
J gene: TRBJ1-2
CDR3 DNA: TGTGCCAGCAGCCAAGATCCGGGGGGCCTGGTCTATGGCTACACCTTC
CDR3 protein: CASSQDPGGLVYGYTF

V gene: TRBV9
D gene: -
clone size: -
J gene: TRBJ1-2
CDR3 DNA: TGTGCCAGCAGCGTAGGTAACAGTTTATATGGCTACACCTTC
CDR3 protein: CASSVGNSLYGYTF

V gene: TRBV5-1
D gene: TRBD2
clone size: few
J gene: TRBJ2-1
CDR3 DNA: TGCGCCAGCAGCTTAGGTGGGACTAGCGGCTCCAATGAGCAGTTCTTC
CDR3 protein: CASSLGGTSGSNEQFF

V gene: TRBV4-2
D gene: -
clone size: few
J gene: TRBJ1-2
CDR3 DNA: TGTGCCAGCAGCCTCACAGGGCCTAACTATGGCTACACCTTC
CDR3 protein: CASSLTGPNYGYTF

V gene: TRBV29-1
D gene: TRBD1
clone size: -
J gene: TRBJ1-1
CDR3 DNA: TGCAGCGTTGAAGAAATGGGACAGGGGAACACTGAAGCTTTCTTT
CDR3 protein: CSVEEMGQGNTEAFF

V gene: TRBV5-1
D gene: -
clone size: few
J gene: TRBJ2-3
CDR3 DNA: TGCGCCAGCAGCTTCCAGACAGATACGCAGTATTTT
CDR3 protein: CASSFQTDTQYF

V gene: TRBV12-3/TRBV12-4
D gene: -
clone size: -
J gene: TRBJ2-7
CDR3 DNA: TGTGCCAGCAGTTTCCATAGAAGACCCTACGAGCAGTACTTC
CDR3 protein: CASSFHRRPYEQYF

V gene: TRBV28
D gene: -
clone size: -
J gene: TRBJ2-7
CDR3 DNA: TGTGCCAGCAAGAACAGGGAGCATTCCTACGAGCAGTACTTC
CDR3 protein: CASKNREHSYEQYF

V gene: TRBV14
D gene: TRBD1
clone size: -
J gene: TRBJ1-1
CDR3 DNA: TGTGCCAGCAGCCTACTTGGGACAGGGAACACTGAAGCTTTCTTT
CDR3 protein: CASSLLGTGNTEAFF

V gene: TRBV3-1
D gene: TRBD2
clone size: -
J gene: TRBJ2-1
CDR3 DNA: TGTGCCAGCAGCCAAGAGCCAACTAGCGGGCCCCCACGGGAGCAGTTCTTC
CDR3 protein: CASSQEPTSGPPREQFF

V gene: TRBV2
D gene: -
clone size: -
J gene: TRBJ2-2
CDR3 DNA: TGTGCCAATCGGACCGCGTCCGGGGAGCTGTTTTTT
CDR3 protein: CANRTASGELFF

V gene: TRBV28
D gene: -
clone size: once
J gene: TRBJ2-7
CDR3 DNA: TGTGCCAGCATAGAGTCTCGAACGGGCTACGAGCAGTACTTC
CDR3 protein: CASIESRTGYEQYF

V gene: TRBV2
D gene: -
clone size: -
J gene: TRBJ1-6
CDR3 DNA: TGTGCCAGCAGTGAAGCGGGGCTCAGTGATTCACCCCTCCACTTT
CDR3 protein: CASSEAGLSDSPLHF

V gene: TRBV7-9
D gene: TRBD1
clone size: -
J gene: TRBJ2-3
CDR3 DNA: TGTGCCAGCAGCTTATTTGGAGGACAGGGGACCTCCACAGATACGCAGTATTTT
CDR3 protein: CASSLFGGQGTSTDTQYF